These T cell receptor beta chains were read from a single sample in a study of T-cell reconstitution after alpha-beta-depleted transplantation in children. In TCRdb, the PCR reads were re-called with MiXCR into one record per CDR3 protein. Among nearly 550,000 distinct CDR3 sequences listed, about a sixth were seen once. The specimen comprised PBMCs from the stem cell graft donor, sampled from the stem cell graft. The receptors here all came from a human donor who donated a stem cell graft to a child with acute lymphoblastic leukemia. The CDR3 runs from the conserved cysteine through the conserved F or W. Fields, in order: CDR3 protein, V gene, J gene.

CASSLGPLGGNYYEQYF,TRBV5-1,TRBJ2-7
CASHSLAGQPNEQFF,TRBV12-3/TRBV12-4,TRBJ2-1
CASMPRQGNYGYTF,TRBV6-1,TRBJ1-2
CASSPKSDREWYTEAFF,TRBV7-7,TRBJ1-1
CASSWGQGLAYEQYF,TRBV5-5,TRBJ2-7
CASSFHVTSGYEQYF,TRBV7-2,TRBJ2-7
CASSSDNINEAFF,TRBV12-3/TRBV12-4,TRBJ1-1
CASSPLLDLKQFF,TRBV5-1,TRBJ2-1
CASSPGSLTDTQYF,TRBV5-1,TRBJ2-3
CASSQGTDETQYF,TRBV3-1,TRBJ2-5
CSVQTRLNIQYF,TRBV29-1,TRBJ2-4
CASSPMGQSTDTQYF,TRBV5-1,TRBJ2-3
CASRARQARGEKLFF,TRBV12-3/TRBV12-4,TRBJ1-4
CASSNLGQSNSPLHF,TRBV27,TRBJ1-6
CSAPWRGDLLDTQYF,TRBV20-1,TRBJ2-3
CASSFSGGRYQETQYF,TRBV5-1,TRBJ2-5
CASTALAGTNEQFF,TRBV7-6,TRBJ2-1
CASSPADTGELFF,TRBV18,TRBJ2-2
CASSFETQAAYNEQFF,TRBV27,TRBJ2-1
CASSDPGTVHTQYF,TRBV19,TRBJ2-3
CASSLPASGTYNEQFF,TRBV5-1,TRBJ2-1
CASSGTGSATNEKLFF,TRBV7-2,TRBJ1-4
CASSQAGRTSDTQYF,TRBV3-1,TRBJ2-3
CASSAWDSPTDTQYF,TRBV9,TRBJ2-3
CASSFEGPRPQETQYF,TRBV5-1,TRBJ2-5
CASSLSATYGYTF,TRBV6-5,TRBJ1-2
CSAKPDLYGYTF,TRBV29-1,TRBJ1-2
CSAQSLAGLHNDQFF,TRBV20-1,TRBJ2-1
CSARTPSTDTQYF,TRBV20-1,TRBJ2-3
CSAAGNNYGYTF,TRBV20-1,TRBJ1-2
CASSAGTRLYEQYF,TRBV2,TRBJ2-7
CASTPPGRDEQFF,TRBV12-3/TRBV12-4,TRBJ2-1
CASSEGLAGFGEQFF,TRBV2,TRBJ2-1
CAIRPDRGEGSWGYTF,TRBV10-3,TRBJ1-2
CASSLASARSTDTQYF,TRBV12-3/TRBV12-4,TRBJ2-3
CSAHTGGGGWFF,TRBV20-1,TRBJ2-1
CASSVVPTGYGYTF,TRBV9,TRBJ1-2
CASSYWGQHNEQFF,TRBV6-5,TRBJ2-1
CASSLAVSIGGNTEAFF,TRBV5-1,TRBJ1-1
CASSLWDLGTQYF,TRBV7-9,TRBJ2-3
CSARDPGTGGYEQYF,TRBV20-1,TRBJ2-7
CASSFGISGYYNEQFF,TRBV12-3/TRBV12-4,TRBJ2-1
CASSPQGWKTGELFF,TRBV12-3/TRBV12-4,TRBJ2-2
CSVWEFTDTQYF,TRBV29-1,TRBJ2-3
CASSSEREARRNTQYF,TRBV7-9,TRBJ2-3
CASSLPAVAAFF,TRBV7-3,TRBJ1-1
CASSPSSLEQYF,TRBV18,TRBJ2-7
CASSLVRQGQETQYF,TRBV7-9,TRBJ2-5
CSARDWTGATGELFF,TRBV20-1,TRBJ2-2
CSVEASSYEQYF,TRBV29-1,TRBJ2-7